These 19 T cell receptor beta chains came from one sample sequenced in a study of T-cell memory formation after mild COVID-19. TCRdb reprocessed the 5' RACE reads with MiXCR, giving one entry per CDR3 protein. The table shows approximately 260,000 distinct CDR3 sequences, with approximately 16% occurring only once. Sequencing was carried out using PBMCs or a T cell subset sorted from them (not recorded which). These receptors were collected from a man between 18 and 29 years old who had mild COVID-19 (a few samples of this study predate the infection). Cell type and time point are not known.

This clonotype was observed a few times. The chain recombines TRBV7-2 with TRBJ2-6, with D unresolved. Germline CDR1 is SGHTA and CDR2 is FQGNSA. Trimming left V 5 bases short and J 0 bases short, with 11 bases between. CDR3 size: 16 residues. The CDR3 spells CASSIRWGSGANVLTF. As DNA, the CDR3 is TGTGCCAGCAGCATAAGGTGGGGCTCTGGGGCCAACGTCCTGACTTTC.

This sequence joins TRBV20-1 and TRBJ2-2, with no clear D. Germline CDR1 reads DFQATT; CDR2 reads SNEGSKA (reference sequence). This CDR3 is 13 amino acids long. V dropped 0 bases and J dropped 6 bases, with 8 bases sitting between them. DNA for the CDR3: TGCAGTGCTAGAGATTCCGTGTCCGGGGAGCTGTTTTTT. It yields the protein CSARDSVSGELFF.

In this sample, this clonotype turned up a few times. This rearrangement joins TRBV5-5 to TRBJ1-4, with D possibly being TRBD1 (5 bases). Germline CDR1 and CDR2: SGHKS and YYEKEE (reference sequence). Trimming took 0 bases from V and 8 from J, leaving 17 bases between them. CDR3 length: 16 residues. Here the CDR3 DNA reads TGTGCCAGCAGCTTGGCCCCAAGAGGGACCCCCGAAAAACTGTTTTTT. Translation: CASSLAPRGTPEKLFF.

The table lists this clonotype with a few counts. The chain joins TRBV7-3 to TRBJ2-3, with D perhaps given as TRBD1 or TRBD2 (6 bases each). The CDR3 extends over 13 amino acids. Germline V gene lookup returns CDR1 SGHTA and CDR2 FQGTGA. Trimming pared 7 bases from V and 0 bases from J, leaving 8 bases between. The CDR3 coding sequence is TGTGCCAGCAAAGGGGGGAGCACAGATACGCAGTATTTT. It specifies CASKGGSTDTQYF.

This clonotype was detected a few times. The gene calls are TRBV10-3 and TRBJ1-1, with TRBD1 identical over 7 bases. From germline, CDR1 is ENHRY and CDR2 SYGVKD. The CDR3 is 18 amino acids. Trimming at V came to 7 bases and at J to 2 bases, leaving 19 bases not matched to a gene. CDR3 DNA sequence: TGTGCCATCACCCAGACAGGGACTGGGGGGGGTTATAACACTGAAGCTTTCTTT. Translated: CAITQTGTGGGYNTEAFF.

The chain carries TRBV5-4 and TRBJ1-1; 7 bases are shared with TRBD1. The CDR3 totals 14 residues. V dropped 4 bases and J dropped 6; count of bases not matched to a gene: 9. CDR1 SGHNT and CDR2 YYREEE come from the germline V gene (reference sequence). The CDR3 nucleotides read TGTGCCAGCAGCACCCGGGACAGAGTCTCTGAAGCTTTCTTT. This encodes CASSTRDRVSEAFF.

The chain has TRBV7-8 and TRBJ2-7; D might be TRBD1 (5 bases). CDR1 and CDR2 from the germline V gene are SGHVS and FQNEAQ. This CDR3 comprises 15 residues. V lost 0 bases to trimming and J lost 0 bases, with 9 bases between them. The chain's CDR3 is CASSLAGRASYEQYV. CDR3 bases: TGTGCCAGCAGCTTAGCGGGCAGGGCCTCCTACGAGCAGTACGTC.

This clonotype has a handful of counts. The chain employs TRBV3-1 and TRBJ1-5, with D hard to call. Trimming left V 1 base short and J 7 bases short, with 11 bases between. Germline assignment: CDR1 LGHDT and CDR2 YNNKEL (reference sequence). The CDR3 runs to 14 residues. The CDR3 reads CASSQGGGRQPQHF. DNA for the CDR3: TGTGCCAGCAGCCAAGGTGGAGGGAGACAGCCCCAGCATTTT.

In its sample, this clonotype was seen a few times. This rearrangement joins TRBV5-1 to TRBJ2-5; no definite D call. The CDR3 consists of 11 residues. CDR1 SGHRS and CDR2 YFSETQ come from the germline V gene. Deletions cut 5 bases from V and 5 bases from J, with 7 bases between. The CDR3 bases are TGCGCCAGCAGGGGGTTGGAGACCCAGTACTTC. Residues: CASRGLETQYF.

This chain joins TRBV27 and TRBJ1-4; D is perhaps TRBD1 (5 bases). CDR3 size: 13 residues. The V end was cut by 7 bases, the J end by 11 bases, with 17 bases between. CDR1 and CDR2 (germline): MNHEY, SMNVEV (reference sequence). CDR3 nucleotides: TGTGCCAGCACCAGGGCCCAGGGAGAGAAACTGTTTTTT. Its translation: CASTRAQGEKLFF.

This clonotype was seen a handful of times. The chain couples TRBV5-4 to TRBJ2-1; D not resolved. This CDR3 is 13 amino acids long. Germline lookup yields CDR1 SGHNT and CDR2 YYREEE (reference sequence). Deletions cut 4 bases from V and 8 bases from J, with 13 bases between. CDR3 nucleotide sequence: TGTGCCAGCAGCACCGTGGTGGGTGATGAGCAGTTCTTC. Residues: CASSTVVGDEQFF.

The chain is built from TRBV10-3 and TRBJ1-6; possibly TRBD1 for D (5 bases). V shed 9 bases and J shed 11 bases, with 14 bases lying between them. The V gene's germline CDR1 is ENHRY and CDR2 SYGVKD. This CDR3 contains 12 residues. CDR3 DNA sequence: TGTGCCATTCAGGGTATTGGGACACCCCTCCACTTT. This sequence encodes CAIQGIGTPLHF.

This clonotype has more than one count but fewer than ten. The V call is TRBV5-1, the J call TRBJ2-7, with D tentatively TRBD1 (6 bases). V lost 3 bases and J 5 bases, leaving 12 bases between the germline ends. CDR1 is SGHRS and CDR2 is YFSETQ in the germline V gene. This CDR3 has 13 amino acids. CDR3 coding DNA: TGCGCCAGCAGCTACCAGGGGCTAGACGAGCAGTACTTC. Translated, it gives CASSYQGLDEQYF.

The chain uses TRBV5-1 and TRBJ2-7, with D possibly matching TRBD2 (7 bases). The ends were cut back, 1 base at V and 7 bases at J, with 21 bases in the middle. Per the germline V gene, CDR1 is SGHRS and CDR2 is YFSETQ. The CDR3 extends over 16 amino acids. This CDR3 reads CASSLPRGGAGIEQYF. DNA of the CDR3: TGCGCCAGCAGCTTGCCACGTGGGGGGGCCGGTATAGAGCAGTACTTC.

This clonotype was counted only a few times. The chain uses TRBV7-9 and TRBJ2-1, with TRBD2 matching 8 bases. The germline V gene encodes CDR1 SEHNR and CDR2 FQNEAQ (reference sequence). The CDR3 is made up of 15 amino acids. The trim removed 4 bases at V and 7 bases at J, leaving 9 bases unmatched. CDR3 region: CASSSTRGAGNEQFF. CDR3 in DNA: TGTGCCAGCAGCTCCACGCGGGGGGCCGGGAATGAGCAGTTCTTC.

A few counts support this clonotype. This rearrangement joins TRBV3-1 to TRBJ1-6; no definite D call. V lost 3 bases and J 7 bases, leaving 7 bases between the germline ends. This CDR3 comprises 13 residues. Germline CDR1 reads LGHDT; CDR2 reads YNNKEL (reference sequence). The CDR3 loop reads CASSQGRNSPLHF. CDR3 bases: TGTGCCAGCAGCCAGGGCCGGAATTCACCCCTCCACTTT.

This chain joins TRBV5-1 and TRBJ2-5; D remains ambiguous. The germline V and J ends were trimmed by 3 bases and 1 base, with 13 bases remaining between them. From germline, CDR1 is SGHRS and CDR2 YFSETQ. The CDR3 consists of 15 residues. CDR3 residues: CASSSGWTSQETQYF. DNA of the CDR3: TGCGCCAGCAGCTCAGGATGGACCTCCCAAGAGACCCAGTACTTC.

The chain couples TRBV6-2 or TRBV6-3 to TRBJ1-5; unclear D gene. The germline V gene encodes CDR1 MNHEY and CDR2 SVGEGT. The CDR3 runs 16 residues. Trimming shortened V by 2 bases and J by 1 base, and 12 bases separated the two germline ends. This CDR3 is CASSYKGQTSNQPQHF. The CDR3 bases are TGTGCCAGCAGTTACAAGGGCCAGACGAGCAATCAGCCCCAGCATTTT.

This clonotype has only a few counts. The V call is TRBV7-2, the J call TRBJ1-6, with D unclear. The germline V gene encodes CDR1 SGHTA and CDR2 FQGNSA. CDR3 size: 13 residues. V was cut by 3 bases and J by 7 bases, with 7 bases left in between. CDR3 loop: CASSLGQNSPLHF. CDR3 bases: TGTGCCAGCAGCTTGGGTCAAAATTCACCCCTCCACTTT.